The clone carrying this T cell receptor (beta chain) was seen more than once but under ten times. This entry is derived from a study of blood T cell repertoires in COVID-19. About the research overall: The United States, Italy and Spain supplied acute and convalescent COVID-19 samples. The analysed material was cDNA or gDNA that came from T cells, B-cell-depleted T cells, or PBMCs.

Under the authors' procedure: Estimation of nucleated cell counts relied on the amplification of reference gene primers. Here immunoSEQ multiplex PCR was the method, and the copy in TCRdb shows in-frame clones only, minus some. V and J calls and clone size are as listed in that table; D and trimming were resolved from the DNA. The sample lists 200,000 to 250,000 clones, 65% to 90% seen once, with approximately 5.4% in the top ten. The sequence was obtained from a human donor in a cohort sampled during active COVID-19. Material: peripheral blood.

The CDR3 nucleotides are TGTGCCAGCAGCTTTGGAGCTGAAGCTTTCTTT. Protein: CASSFGAEAFF. This sequence joins TRBV12-1 and TRBJ1-1. TRBV12-1 is given as a pseudogene. This CDR3 is built from 11 residues.